The following is a TCR beta chain sequence with its context. This table comes from immunoSEQ multiplex PCR, and its TCRdb copy is limited to in-frame clones, with some not included. The table has 100,000 to 120,000 clones, approximately 65% seen once. The trim removed 6 bases at V and 9 bases at J, leaving 8 bases unmatched. CDR3 size: 14 residues. CDR1 is MDHEN, CDR2 SYDVKM, per germline. This entry belongs to a study of blood T cell repertoires in COVID-19. Input material: peripheral blood. The clonotype was recovered from a woman aged 60 to 75 with acute or convalescent COVID-19. The chain is built from TRBV28 and TRBJ1-6, with 7 bases fitting TRBD1. The CDR3 loop is CASSQGVPGSPLHF. The CDR3 DNA reads as TGTGCCAGCAGCCAGGGGGTTCCGGGTTCACCCCTCCACTTT.